This entry describes one TCR beta chain. This specimen belongs to a study of blood T cell repertoires in COVID-19. The overall study: Samples came from the United States, Italy and Spain, spanning acute and convalescent COVID-19. PBMCs, B-cell-depleted T cells, or T cells were the source of the cDNA or gDNA that made up the material.

In the original processing: For nucleated cells, counts were estimated from reference gene primer amplification. Sequencing was performed with immunoSEQ multiplex PCR; in TCRdb, only in-frame clones are kept and a portion is missing. Clonal size and the V and J genes are those of that table, whereas D and trimming came from the DNA. The table shows about 150,000 clones, with over 90% occurring only once. CDR1 and CDR2 (germline): LGHNA, YNFKEQ. The CDR3 contains 15 residues. V was trimmed by 0 bases and J by 8 bases, leaving 11 bases between them. The rearrangement joins TRBV4-2 to TRBJ1-6; no clear D gene. The origin of this receptor is a man between 45 and 60 years old with acute or convalescent COVID-19. The source material was peripheral blood. CDR3 nucleotides: TGTGCCAGCAGCCAAGACTCGCGGGGTGATTCACCCCTCCACTTT. It yields the protein CASSQDSRGDSPLHF.